One and the same sample provided the 14 T cell receptor beta chains below, sequenced in a study of graft-versus-host responses after intestinal transplantation. For these TCRs, the target antigens are not known. Sequencing was performed with immunoSEQ multiplex PCR; in TCRdb, only in-frame clones are kept and a portion is missing. The sample lists tens of thousands of clones; around 92% were seen once. Here the sequenced sample was unstimulated CD4+ T cells sorted from spleen or lymph node cells, taken before intestinal transplant. The source is a human donor who received an intestinal transplant.

This sequence joins TRBV6-6 and TRBJ2-7, with D maybe TRBD1 (6 bases). The CDR3 has 14 residues. The germline V gene has CDR1 MNHNY and CDR2 SVGAGI (reference sequence). V lost 7 bases to trimming and J lost 0 bases, with 13 bases between them. This CDR3 reads CASTRQVSSYEQYF. CDR3 coding DNA: TGTGCCAGCACGCGACAGGTGAGCTCCTACGAGCAGTACTTC.

This chain connects TRBV5-1 to TRBJ2-3; 14 bases map to TRBD2. The V gene's germline CDR1 is SGHRS and CDR2 YFSETQ. Losses at the gene ends were 3 bases for V and 3 bases for J; bases not matched to a gene: 3. The CDR3 consists of 16 residues. In nucleotides, the CDR3 is TGCGCCAGCAGCTACCGGACTAGCGGGGGGACAGATACGCAGTATTTT. This sequence encodes CASSYRTSGGTDTQYF.

This clone appeared a few times. This chain's CDR3 is CASSLQGSNEKLFF. CDR3 in DNA: TGTGCCAGCAGTTTACAGGGGTCGAATGAAAAACTGTTTTTT. The chain links TRBV27 to TRBJ1-4; D is perhaps TRBD1 (6 bases). Per the germline V gene, CDR1 is MNHEY and CDR2 is SMNVEV (reference sequence). Trimming cost V 2 bases and J 5 bases, with 9 bases left between them. The CDR3 is 14 residues long.

Comment on this clone: No DNA is shown, since the ends of the CDR3 on it are uncertain; the CDR3 is the one TCRdb lists. This chain connects TRBV12-5 to TRBJ2-7; the DNA was not compared with TRBD2, the D call given in the table. Looked up from germline, CDR1 is LGHNT and CDR2 is FRNRAP. The CDR3 length equals 16 residues, ends included. This chain's CDR3 is CASGLGTGGYSYEQYF.

The rearrangement uses TRBV7-2 and TRBJ2-3; TRBD2 aligns across 9 bases. With V trimmed by 3 bases and J by 9 bases, 10 bases remained unmatched. Per the germline V gene, CDR1 is SGHTA and CDR2 is FQGNSA. CDR3 length: 15 residues. CDR3 nucleotides: TGTGCCAGCAGCTTGATAACAGCGGGGGGTCCGACGCAGTATTTT. Amino acids: CASSLITAGGPTQYF. The whole variable domain, filled in from reference TRBV7-2 and TRBJ2-3, reads GAGVSQSPSNKVTEKGKDVELRCDPISGHTALYWYRQSLGQGLEFLIYFQGNSAPDKSGLPSDRFSAERTGGSVSTLTIQRTQQEDSAVYLCASSLITAGGPTQYFGPGTRLTVL.

The chain has TRBV30 and TRBJ1-1; D might be TRBD1 (5 bases). From germline, CDR1 is GTSNPN and CDR2 SVGIG (reference sequence). The V and J ends lost 0 bases and 5 bases respectively, with 13 bases between them. The CDR3 loop spans 14 amino acids. CDR3 residues: CAWSVEDRGTEAFF. The CDR3 bases are TGTGCCTGGAGTGTAGAAGATCGGGGGACTGAAGCTTTCTTT. The full variable domain, its missing parts supplied by reference TRBV30 and TRBJ1-1, is SQTIHQWPATLVQPVGSPLSLECTVEGTSNPNLYWYRQAAGRGLQLLFYSVGIGQISSEVPQNLSASRPQDRQFILSSKKLLLSDSGFYLCAWSVEDRGTEAFFGQGTRLTVV.

J is TRBJ2-5 and V is TRBV6-6; 8 bases fit TRBD2. Trimming cost V 2 bases and J 4 bases; bases outside gene matches: 6. The CDR3 runs to 15 residues. Germline V gene sequence: CDR1 MNHNY, CDR2 SVGAGI (reference sequence). The DNA for the CDR3 is TGTGCCAGCAGTTACCCGGGGGGGCCCGGAGAGACCCAGTACTTC. It encodes CASSYPGGPGETQYF.

The V call is TRBV11-3, the J call TRBJ1-2; 8 positions match TRBD1. This CDR3 comprises 16 residues. The trim removed 3 bases at V and 2 bases at J, leaving 8 bases unmatched. Germline V CDR1 and CDR2: SGHNT, YENEEA. The CDR3 nucleotides read TGTGCCAGCAGCTTTTCTATCGACAGGGGAAACTATGGCTACACCTTC. Amino acid sequence: CASSFSIDRGNYGYTF.

In its sample, this clone was seen a few times. The chain combines TRBV5-1 with TRBJ1-1; the D is unclear. CDR3 length: 13 residues. Germline loops: CDR1 SGHRS, CDR2 YFSETQ. V lost 2 bases, J lost 6 bases, and 11 bases lay in between. The CDR3 region has the DNA TGCGCCAGCAGCTTCATGAGGGAAGCTGAAGCTTTCTTT. Protein sequence: CASSFMREAEAFF.

The CDR3 region is CASSPTSGGAGEQFF. The CDR3 DNA sequence: TGTGCCAGCAGCCCAACTAGCGGGGGGGCAGGTGAGCAGTTCTTC. J is TRBJ2-1 and V is TRBV27, with 13 bases fitting TRBD2. The V gene end was trimmed by 6 bases and the J gene end by 9 bases; junction bases not matched to a gene: 8. The CDR3 has 15 amino acids. CDR1 and CDR2 from the germline V gene are MNHEY and SMNVEV (reference sequence).

This clone was recorded only once. The CDR3 protein is CASSVGTGGRTDTQYF. For the CDR3, the DNA is TGTGCCAGCAGCGTAGGGACGGGGGGCCGCACAGATACGCAGTATTTT. This chain uses TRBV9 with TRBJ2-3; D may be TRBD2 (7 bases). CDR1 and CDR2 from the germline V gene are SGDLS and YYNGEE. CDR3 length: 16 amino acids. Trimming took 0 bases from V and 1 from J, leaving 12 bases between them.

The rearrangement links TRBV30 to TRBJ2-7; D gene unclear. Trimming cost V 0 bases and J 5 bases, with 11 bases left between them. Germline V lookup: CDR1 GTSNPN, CDR2 SVGIG (reference sequence). This CDR3 has 13 residues. The CDR3 DNA follows: TGTGCCTGGAGTGTACGGAACTACCACGAGCAGTACTTC. It yields the protein CAWSVRNYHEQYF.

J is TRBJ2-3 and V is TRBV10-3, with 9 bases matching TRBD2. Germline V gene lookup returns CDR1 ENHRY and CDR2 SYGVKD. V lost 3 bases and J lost 4; bases outside the gene matches: 8. The CDR3 has 16 amino acids. CDR3 DNA: TGTGCCATCAGTGACGGTCCAGCGGGGGGTTCAGATACGCAGTATTTT. Amino acids: CAISDGPAGGSDTQYF.

The chain employs TRBV19 and TRBJ1-6, with D possibly being TRBD1 (6 bases). The CDR3 consists of 15 residues. Germline loops: CDR1 LNHDA, CDR2 SQIVND (reference sequence). V was shortened by 6 bases and J by 5 bases, with 14 bases between the two germline ends. CDR3 in DNA: TGTGCCAGTAGCGTGGGGGCTTGGAATAATTCACCCCTCCACTTT. This translates into CASSVGAWNNSPLHF.